This T cell receptor beta chain was retrieved from a study of CXCR3-negative and CXCR3-positive naive CD8 T cells. General study points: CXCR3 expression dropped partially after cryopreservation, and most assays relied on fresh PBMCs. Whereas memory cells differed, naive CXCR3-negative and CXCR3-positive cells shared similar TRBV-TRBJ usage. Naive cells that were CXCR3-positive had more hydrophobic TRB CDR3s (compared with CXCR3-negative naive cells).

A CD45RO-CCR7+CD27+CD95- phenotype identified naive CD8+ T cells. In the case of this clonotype: No antigen is known for it.

Researchers prepared the TRB cDNA libraries using 5' RACE with UMI labels. After re-calling the 5' RACE reads, TCRdb lists one entry per CDR3 protein, DNA absent. This sample's table reports about 150,000 distinct CDR3 sequences. The CDR3 is made up of 18 amino acids. The germline CDR1 and CDR2 sequences are MDHEN and SYDVKM. This receptor was obtained from a human donor in good health. Some clones in this sample may be carry-over from other donors' samples. This rearrangement joins TRBV28 to TRBJ1-1; the D call from TCRdb, TRBD1, cannot be confirmed without DNA. Source material: naive CXCR3+ CD8+ T cells from blood. Subset denoted: CD45RO-CCR7+CD27+CD95- naive CD8+ T cells expressing CXCR3 (TNR3+). The CDR3 loop is CASRSGGQGPPGASEAFF.